These 18 T cell receptor beta chains share one sample of origin, sequenced in a study of blood T cell repertoires in COVID-19. The table came from immunoSEQ multiplex PCR; TCRdb's copy has only in-frame clones and leaves some out. The sample consists of more than 250,000 clones, more than 80% of them appearing once. The sequenced sample was peripheral blood. These receptors were taken from a man aged 18 to 30 who had recovered from COVID-19.

The chain recombines TRBV10-3 with TRBJ1-6, with no clear D. This CDR3 spans 15 amino acids. CDR1 is ENHRY, CDR2 SYGVKD, per germline. The V end was cut by 8 bases, the J end by 6 bases, with 17 bases between. The CDR3 spells CAIADRPPSNSPLHF. CDR3 DNA sequence: TGTGCCATCGCGGATCGGCCCCCCTCTAATTCACCCCTCCACTTT.

The genes are TRBV7-2 and TRBJ2-3, with TRBD1 identical over 10 bases. Germline loops: CDR1 SGHTA, CDR2 FQGNSA. The CDR3 runs 17 residues. Trimming took 4 bases from V and 0 from J; bases not matched to a gene: 7. The CDR3 loop reads CASSSKRTGGSTDTQYF. The CDR3 DNA sequence: TGTGCCAGCAGCTCAAAAAGGACAGGGGGGAGCACAGATACGCAGTATTTT.

The chain is built from TRBV7-9 and TRBJ2-1; 7 bases map to TRBD2. Germline CDR1 is SEHNR and CDR2 is FQNEAQ (reference sequence). The CDR3 spans 15 residues. The J segment lost 5 bases and the V segment lost 4 bases, leaving 8 bases of the junction unmatched. CDR3 nucleotides: TGTGCCAGCAGCTCAAGGACGGGACTAAACAATGAGCAGTTCTTC. Translating it yields CASSSRTGLNNEQFF. The full variable domain, rest sourced from reference TRBV7-9 and TRBJ2-1, is DTGVSQNPRHKITKRGQNVTFRCDPISEHNRLYWYRQTLGQGPEFLTYFQNEAQLEKSRLLSDRFSAERPKGSFSTLEIQRTEQGDSAMYLCASSSRTGLNNEQFFGPGTRLTVL.

CDR3 in amino acids: CASSQGTMWGGGYTF. Written as DNA, the CDR3 is TGTGCCAGCAGCCAAGGCACGATGTGGGGAGGTGGCTACACCTTC. The gene calls are TRBV3-1 (or the pseudogene TRBV3-2) and TRBJ1-2; unclear D gene. The CDR3 has 15 residues. Trimming removed 1 base from V and 7 bases from J, with 16 bases in between. Germline loops: CDR1 LGHDT, CDR2 YNNKEL (reference sequence).

V usage is TRBV19 and J usage is TRBJ2-3, with 11 bases lining up with TRBD1. After removal of 5 bases from V and 6 bases from J, the junction contained 7 bases not matched to a gene. Germline CDR1 LNHDA, CDR2 SQIVND (reference sequence). The CDR3 runs 15 residues. The CDR3 DNA reads as TGTGCCAGTAGTGGCCCGGGACAGGGGGGTGATACGCAGTATTTT. Its protein is CASSGPGQGGDTQYF. Complete variable domain (other parts from reference TRBV19 and TRBJ2-3): DGGITQSPKYLFRKEGQNVTLSCEQNLNHDAMYWYRQDPGQGLRLIYYSQIVNDFQKGDIAEGYSVSREKKESFPLTVTSAQKNPTAFYLCASSGPGQGGDTQYFGPGTRLTVL.

The J gene is TRBJ2-7, the V gene TRBV19; TRBD1 aligns across 9 bases. The junction had 8 bases not matched to a gene; V was cut back by 3 bases and J by 5 bases. Germline V gives CDR1 LNHDA, CDR2 SQIVND (reference sequence). The CDR3 sequence is 15 residues long. The CDR3 region is CASSMRDREGNEQYF. The DNA for the CDR3 is TGTGCCAGTAGTATGAGGGACAGGGAAGGGAACGAGCAGTACTTC. The complete variable domain, with remaining parts taken from reference TRBV19 and TRBJ2-7, reads DGGITQSPKYLFRKEGQNVTLSCEQNLNHDAMYWYRQDPGQGLRLIYYSQIVNDFQKGDIAEGYSVSREKKESFPLTVTSAQKNPTAFYLCASSMRDREGNEQYFGPGTRLTVT.

V gene TRBV6-5 combines with J gene TRBJ2-7; D is perhaps TRBD2 (6 bases). CDR3 length: 13 residues. V was cut by 6 bases and J by 6 bases, with 15 bases left in between. The germline gives CDR1 MNHEY, CDR2 SVGAGI. This chain's CDR3 is CASRPRGKGEQYF. In DNA, the CDR3 is TGTGCCAGCAGACCTCGGGGGAAAGGCGAGCAGTACTTC.

The table lists this clone with a few counts. The rearrangement joins TRBV29-1 to TRBJ1-4; the D gene is possibly TRBD1 (6 bases). The CDR3 has 13 amino acids. Germline V gene lookup returns CDR1 SQVTM and CDR2 ANQGSEA. Trimming stripped 7 bases from V and 1 base from J, with 10 bases between. The CDR3 sequence: CSGSTGTNEKLFF. As DNA, the CDR3 is TGCAGCGGATCGACAGGAACTAATGAAAAACTGTTTTTT.

This clone is a singleton in its sample. The genes are TRBV5-8 and TRBJ2-7; 10 bases line up with TRBD1. CDR1 is SGHTS, CDR2 YDEGEE, per germline. After removal of 4 bases from V and 3 bases from J, the junction contained 4 bases not matched to a gene. This CDR3 is 14 amino acids long. In nucleotides, the CDR3 is TGTGCCAGCAGCGGGGACAGGGGTAACTACGAGCAGTACTTC. Encoded protein: CASSGDRGNYEQYF.

This sequence joins TRBV6-5 and TRBJ1-1; 12 nucleotides align to TRBD1. Germline CDR1 is MNHEY and CDR2 is SVGAGI. The CDR3 totals 15 residues. V gave up 5 bases and J gave up 8 bases; unmatched junction bases: 9. Here the CDR3 DNA reads TGTGCCAGCAGTACCGGGACAGGGGGCGAGAGGGAAGCTTTCTTT. Its protein is CASSTGTGGEREAFF.

This clone is a singleton in its sample. The rearrangement joins TRBV10-3 to TRBJ1-4; 7 positions match TRBD1. CDR1 is ENHRY and CDR2 is SYGVKD in the germline V gene. After removal of 6 bases from V and 3 bases from J, the junction contained 7 bases not matched to a gene. This CDR3 has 15 amino acids. CDR3 sequence reads: CAISPGQEPNEKLFF. The CDR3 nucleotides read TGTGCCATCAGCCCCGGACAGGAACCTAATGAAAAACTGTTTTTT.

The chain employs TRBV27 and TRBJ2-1; 12 nucleotides agree with TRBD2. J was trimmed by 5 bases and V by 1 base; bases with no gene match: 15. The germline V gene encodes CDR1 MNHEY and CDR2 SMNVEV (reference sequence). There are 20 residues in the CDR3. For the CDR3, the DNA is TGTGCCAGCAGTTTATTGAGGACTAGCGGGAACTACAACTCAAACAATGAGCAGTTCTTC. The encoded protein is CASSLLRTSGNYNSNNEQFF.

CDR3 bases: TGCGCCAGCAGCCAAGAATTGTCGGGACAGGAAGCTTTCTTT. Protein: CASSQELSGQEAFF. The genes are TRBV4-1 and TRBJ1-1; 7 bases are shared with TRBD1. Germline assignment: CDR1 MGHRA and CDR2 YSYEKL. With 0 bases clipped from V and 8 bases from J, the junction kept 6 bases outside the gene matches. The CDR3 loop spans 14 amino acids.

The rearrangement joins TRBV18 to TRBJ1-4; 9 bases map to TRBD1. This CDR3 region has 14 residues. The ends lost 2 bases at V and 5 bases at J; junction bases unmatched: 0. In germline, CDR1 is KGHSH, CDR2 LQKENI. The CDR3 DNA follows: TGTGCCAGCTCACCAGGACAGGGGAATGAAAAACTGTTTTTT. This encodes CASSPGQGNEKLFF.

V usage is TRBV21-1 and J usage is TRBJ1-1. TRBV21-1 is annotated as a pseudogene. The length of the CDR3 is 17 residues. CDR3 DNA: TGTGCCAGCGGACTAAATAAAATACGTTTCGGGGACACTGAAGCTTTCTTT. Translation gives CASGLNKIRFGDTEAFF.

V gene TRBV19 combines with J gene TRBJ2-7, with 10 positions matching TRBD1. The CDR3 contains 13 residues. The germline CDR1 and CDR2 sequences are LNHDA and SQIVND (reference sequence). V shed 4 bases and J 5 bases; nucleotides not matched to a gene: 2. CDR3 in amino acids: CASSKDRGNEQYF. CDR3 nucleotide sequence: TGTGCCAGTAGTAAGGACAGGGGGAACGAGCAGTACTTC.

The rearrangement uses TRBV29-1 and TRBJ1-2, with D maybe TRBD1 (5 bases). Deletions cut 7 bases from V and 8 bases from J, with 17 bases between. The germline V gene has CDR1 SQVTM and CDR2 ANQGSEA. The CDR3 runs 12 residues. CDR3 in amino acids: CSAAGDAEGYTF. CDR3 in DNA: TGCAGCGCCGCGGGGGATGCTGAAGGCTACACCTTC.

This clone occurred once. The chain uses TRBV29-1 and TRBJ2-7, with 7 bases lining up with TRBD1. Germline CDR1 is SQVTM and CDR2 is ANQGSEA. CDR3 size: 20 residues. With 1 base clipped from V and 0 bases from J, the junction kept 21 bases outside the gene matches. The CDR3 here is CSVEAGSRGRGEASSYEQYF. The CDR3 DNA is TGCAGCGTTGAAGCTGGTAGTAGGGGGCGAGGTGAAGCGAGCTCCTACGAGCAGTACTTC.